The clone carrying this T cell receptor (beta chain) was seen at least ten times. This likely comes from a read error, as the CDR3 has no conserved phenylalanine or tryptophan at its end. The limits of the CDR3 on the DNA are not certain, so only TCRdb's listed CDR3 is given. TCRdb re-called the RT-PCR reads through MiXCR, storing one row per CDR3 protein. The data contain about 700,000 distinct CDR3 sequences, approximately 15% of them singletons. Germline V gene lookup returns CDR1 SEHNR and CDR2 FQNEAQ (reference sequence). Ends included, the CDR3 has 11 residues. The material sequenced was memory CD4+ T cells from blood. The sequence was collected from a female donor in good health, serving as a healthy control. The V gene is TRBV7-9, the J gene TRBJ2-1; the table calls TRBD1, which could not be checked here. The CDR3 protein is CASSGGRGHRL.